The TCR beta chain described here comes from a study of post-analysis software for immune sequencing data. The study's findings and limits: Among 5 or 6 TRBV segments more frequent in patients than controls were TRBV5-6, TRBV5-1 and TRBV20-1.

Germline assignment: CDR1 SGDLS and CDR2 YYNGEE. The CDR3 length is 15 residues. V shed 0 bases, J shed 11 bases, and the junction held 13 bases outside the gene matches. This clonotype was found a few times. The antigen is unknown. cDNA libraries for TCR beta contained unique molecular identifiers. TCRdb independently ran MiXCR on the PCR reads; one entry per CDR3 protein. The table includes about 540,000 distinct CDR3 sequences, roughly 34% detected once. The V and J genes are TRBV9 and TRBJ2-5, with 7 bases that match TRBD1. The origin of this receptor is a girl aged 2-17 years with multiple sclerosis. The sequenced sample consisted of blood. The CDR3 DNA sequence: TGTGCCAGCAGCGTAGACCCGGGACAGCCCACGGGGCAGTACTTC. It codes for CASSVDPGQPTGQYF.